This T cell receptor beta chain was found in a study of T-cell memory formation after mild COVID-19. Findings and limits, study-wide: Within pre-infection memory, some responding clones were found, suggesting cross-reactive memory joined. There was a balanced CD4/CD8 profile in clones contracting day 15 to 85, and later expanders leaned CD4+. CD4+ contracting clones were mainly CM and EM; CD8+ ones, EMRA.

This clonotype came up a few times. Its antigen is undetermined. Using constant-segment primers, 5'RACE produced TCR alpha and TCR beta cDNA libraries carrying sample barcodes and UMIs. TCRdb reprocessed the 5' RACE reads with MiXCR, giving one entry per CDR3 protein. The top ten clones hold around 27% of a sample with 92,000 or so distinct CDR3 sequences, approximately 13% of them seen once. Germline CDR1 reads MNHEY; CDR2 reads SMNVEV (reference sequence). This CDR3 region has 13 residues. Trimming pared 2 bases from V and 4 bases from J, leaving 6 bases between. Input material: PBMCs or a T cell subset sorted from them (not recorded which). This receptor was identified in an adult woman who had mild COVID-19 (a few samples of this study predate the infection). Cell type and time point are not known. V gene TRBV27 combines with J gene TRBJ1-5, with D hard to call. CDR3 nucleotide sequence: TGTGCCAGCAGTTTAGACCGAAATCAGCCCCAGCATTTT. Its protein product is CASSLDRNQPQHF.